These T cell receptor beta chains were read from a single sample in a study of blood T cell repertoires in COVID-19. Repertoires were generated with immunoSEQ multiplex PCR, while TCRdb's copy carries only in-frame clones and drops some. The repertoire holds about 170,000 clones, about 86% seen once, with 3% to 4.5% in the top ten. Sequenced material: peripheral blood. All receptors derive from a man aged 18-30 years with active or convalescent COVID-19. Each CDR3 is given with its conserved first and last residue. The order of the fields is clone size, V gene, J gene, CDR3 length, D gene, CDR3 DNA, CDR3 protein. The D gene is left open where the match is weak. The size entry is marked missing in some rows and otherwise reads once, few, many or a size class.

NA	TRBV19	TRBJ1-5	15	NA	TGTGCCAGTAGTATAGACGGACAGTCTAGGGGGTTCTTGCATTTT	CASSIDGQSRGFLHF
once	TRBV19	TRBJ1-2	13	NA	TGTGCCAGTATCGCGCCTGAGGGAATCGGCTACACCTTC	CASIAPEGIGYTF
NA	TRBV15	TRBJ2-7	11	NA	TGTGCCACCAGCAACTCCTGGGAGCAGTACTTC	CATSNSWEQYF
NA	TRBV27	TRBJ1-2	14	NA	TGTGCCAGCAGTTTAACCCGGGTGGGCTATGGCTACACCTTC	CASSLTRVGYGYTF
once	TRBV25-1	TRBJ1-6	13	NA	TGTGCCAGTCGTGGACAGCCTATTCAATCCCTCCACTTT	CASRGQPIQSLHF
few	TRBV7-2	TRBJ1-2	16	TRBD1	TGTGCCAGCAGCCGCAGTTTATTTGACAGGGGGATTGGCTACACCTTC	CASSRSLFDRGIGYTF
NA	TRBV20-1	TRBJ2-1	14	TRBD2	TGCAGTGCTAGTACTAGCGGGGGGGTAAATGAGCAGTTCTTC	CSASTSGGVNEQFF
NA	TRBV5-1	TRBJ1-1	13	NA	TGCGCCAGCAGCTTGGGAGGAAACACTGAAGCTTTCTTT	CASSLGGNTEAFF
NA	TRBV6-1	TRBJ1-1	15	NA	TGTGCCAGCAGTGAAGTACGGGTGCCGCGCACTGAAGCTTTCTTT	CASSEVRVPRTEAFF
NA	TRBV12-5	TRBJ1-2	14	NA	TGTGCTAGTGCCATATCGACAGGACACTATGGCTACACCTTC	CASAISTGHYGYTF
NA	TRBV7-6	TRBJ1-2	18	NA	TGTGCCAGCAGCTTAGCGGGGTCAGGAGGAGGTTCGTCCTATGGCTACACCTTC	CASSLAGSGGGSSYGYTF
few	TRBV28	TRBJ1-5	15	TRBD1	TGTGCCAGCAGTTTATCAGGGGGTATCAATCAGCCCCAGCATTTT	CASSLSGGINQPQHF
NA	TRBV2	TRBJ1-3	12	NA	TGTGCCAGCAGGCTCAGTGGAAACACCATATATTTT	CASRLSGNTIYF
NA	TRBV7-9	TRBJ2-1	15	TRBD2	TGTGCCAGCAGCTTAGACCCGGGACTAGGAAATGAGCAGTTCTTC	CASSLDPGLGNEQFF
NA	TRBV9	TRBJ1-6	16	TRBD1	TGTGCCAGCAGCGTAGGGGCGGGACAGGCCAATTCACCCCTCCACTTT	CASSVGAGQANSPLHF
NA	TRBV5-1	TRBJ2-5	13	TRBD2	TGCGCCACTACTAGCGGGGAGTGGGAGACCCAGTACTTC	CATTSGEWETQYF
once	TRBV3-1/TRBV3-2	TRBJ2-3	17	TRBD2	TGTGCCAGCAGCCCCAAGTCCAGGACTAGCGGCACAGATACGCAGTATTTT	CASSPKSRTSGTDTQYF
NA	TRBV19	TRBJ1-5	14	TRBD1	TGTGCCAGTAGTTCCCGACAGGGGAATCAGCCCCAGCATTTT	CASSSRQGNQPQHF
NA	TRBV7-2	TRBJ2-1	15	NA	TGTGCCAGCAGCTTAGCGGTAATGGCGACAAATGAGCAGTTCTTC	CASSLAVMATNEQFF
NA	TRBV7-6	TRBJ2-3	16	TRBD2	TGTGCCAGCAGCTCGAGACTAGCGGGGGCCTGGAATACGCAGTATTTT	CASSSRLAGAWNTQYF
few	TRBV28	TRBJ1-1	15	NA	TGTGCCAGCAGTTTAACGGCCGAGGCTAGGGGTGAAGCTTTCTTT	CASSLTAEARGEAFF
NA	TRBV11-2	TRBJ1-2	13	NA	TGTGCCAGCAGCTTAGACAGGGTGGAGGGCTACACCTTC	CASSLDRVEGYTF
NA	TRBV3-1/TRBV3-2	TRBJ2-5	13	NA	TGTGCCAGCAGCCAGGTCTACAGGGAGACCCAGTACTTC	CASSQVYRETQYF
NA	TRBV7-8	TRBJ2-3	17	NA	TGTGCCAGCAGCTCCCATGGGGGGGGGCTCATCACAGATACGCAGTATTTT	CASSSHGGGLITDTQYF
few	TRBV7-2	TRBJ1-2	17	TRBD1	TGTGCCAGCAGCTTAGGGCCTCAAGCTCAGGGGGGCTATGGCTACACCTTC	CASSLGPQAQGGYGYTF
once	TRBV2	TRBJ1-6	16	NA	TGTGCCAGCAGTGAATCGGTGGCAAGCGGTAGTTCACCCCTCCACTTT	CASSESVASGSSPLHF
NA	TRBV5-1	TRBJ2-5	16	NA	TGCGCCAGCAGCTTGGAGTCGGCAGGGGCGTTGCAGACCCAGTACTTC	CASSLESAGALQTQYF
NA	TRBV6-1	TRBJ2-1	15	TRBD2	TGTGCCAGCAGTGAATATAGCGGGTGGGAGACTGAGCAGTTCTTC	CASSEYSGWETEQFF
NA	TRBV7-9	TRBJ2-7	13	NA	TGTGCCAGCATGCAGGGAGGATCCTACGAGCAGTACTTC	CASMQGGSYEQYF
NA	TRBV27	TRBJ2-5	14	NA	TGTGCCAGCAGTTGGGGCAGGGGAGGGGAGACCCAGTACTTC	CASSWGRGGETQYF
NA	TRBV5-1	TRBJ2-1	16	TRBD1	TGCGCCAGCAGCCTACCGTGGACAGGCTCCTACAATGAGCAGTTCTTC	CASSLPWTGSYNEQFF
NA	TRBV11-2	TRBJ2-7	14	NA	TGTGCCAGCAGCTTAAATCCAGGGTACTACGAGCAGTACTTC	CASSLNPGYYEQYF
NA	TRBV7-2	TRBJ2-1	13	TRBD1	TGTGCCAGCAGATGGACAGGGGTCCATGAGCAGTTCTTC	CASRWTGVHEQFF
NA	TRBV5-1	TRBJ2-1	15	TRBD1	TGCGCCAGCTCCCAGGGGGCGGATTCGATCAATGAGCAGTTCTTC	CASSQGADSINEQFF
few	TRBV15	TRBJ2-7	15	TRBD1	TGTGCCACCAGCACCACAGGGGGCGGTATTTACGAGCAGTACTTC	CATSTTGGGIYEQYF
NA	TRBV10-3	TRBJ2-7	14	TRBD2	TGTGCCATCAGTCCCGGGACTAGCCCCCGGCAGCAGTACTTC	CAISPGTSPRQQYF